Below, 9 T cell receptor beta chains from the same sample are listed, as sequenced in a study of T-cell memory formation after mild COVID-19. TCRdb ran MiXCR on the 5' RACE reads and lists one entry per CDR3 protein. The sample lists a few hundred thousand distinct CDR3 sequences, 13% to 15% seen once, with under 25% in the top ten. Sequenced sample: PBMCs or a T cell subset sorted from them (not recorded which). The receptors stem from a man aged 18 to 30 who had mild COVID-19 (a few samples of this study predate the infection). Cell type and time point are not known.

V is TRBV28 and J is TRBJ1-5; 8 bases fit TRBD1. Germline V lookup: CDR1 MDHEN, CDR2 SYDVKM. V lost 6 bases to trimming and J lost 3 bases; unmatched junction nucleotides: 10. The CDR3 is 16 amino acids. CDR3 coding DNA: TGTGCCAGCAGCTTCGGGACAGGAACTCTCAATCAGCCCCAGCATTTT. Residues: CASSFGTGTLNQPQHF.

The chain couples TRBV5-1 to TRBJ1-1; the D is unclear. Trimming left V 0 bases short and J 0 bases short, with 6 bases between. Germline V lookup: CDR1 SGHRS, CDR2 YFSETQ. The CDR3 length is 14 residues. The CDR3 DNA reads TGCGCCAGCAGCTTGGAACCCATGAACACTGAAGCTTTCTTT. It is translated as CASSLEPMNTEAFF.

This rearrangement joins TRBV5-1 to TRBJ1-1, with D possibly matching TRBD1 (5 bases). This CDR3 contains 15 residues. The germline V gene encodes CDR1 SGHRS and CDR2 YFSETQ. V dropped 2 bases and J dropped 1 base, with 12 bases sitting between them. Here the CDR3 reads CASSFRDRRNTEAFF. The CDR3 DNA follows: TGCGCCAGCAGCTTCAGAGACAGAAGGAACACTGAAGCTTTCTTT.

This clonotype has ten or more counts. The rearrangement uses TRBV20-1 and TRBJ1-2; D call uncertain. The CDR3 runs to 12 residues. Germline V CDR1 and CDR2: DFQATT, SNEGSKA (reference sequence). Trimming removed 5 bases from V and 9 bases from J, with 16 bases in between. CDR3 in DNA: TGCAGTGCTGCCGAGATTACGGCACGCTACACCTTC. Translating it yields CSAAEITARYTF.

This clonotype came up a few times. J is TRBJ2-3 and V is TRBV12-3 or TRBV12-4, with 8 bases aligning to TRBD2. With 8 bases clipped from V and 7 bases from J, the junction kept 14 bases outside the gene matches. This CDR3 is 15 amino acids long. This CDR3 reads CASGLTGTSRYTQYF. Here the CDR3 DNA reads TGTGCCAGCGGACTAACCGGGACTAGTCGATATACGCAGTATTTT.

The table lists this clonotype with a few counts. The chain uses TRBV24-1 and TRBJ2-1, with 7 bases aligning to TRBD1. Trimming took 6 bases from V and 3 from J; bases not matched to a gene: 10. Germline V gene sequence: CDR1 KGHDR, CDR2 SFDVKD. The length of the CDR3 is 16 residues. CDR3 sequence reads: CATSTSRAGGYNEQFF. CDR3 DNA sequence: TGTGCCACCAGTACCTCGAGGGCAGGGGGCTACAATGAGCAGTTCTTC.

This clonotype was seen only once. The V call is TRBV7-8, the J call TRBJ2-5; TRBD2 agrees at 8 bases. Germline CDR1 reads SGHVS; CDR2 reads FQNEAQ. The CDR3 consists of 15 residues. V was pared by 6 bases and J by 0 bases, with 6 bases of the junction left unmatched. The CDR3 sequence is CASSFSGANQETQYF. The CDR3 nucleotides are TGTGCCAGCAGTTTTAGCGGGGCGAACCAAGAGACCCAGTACTTC.

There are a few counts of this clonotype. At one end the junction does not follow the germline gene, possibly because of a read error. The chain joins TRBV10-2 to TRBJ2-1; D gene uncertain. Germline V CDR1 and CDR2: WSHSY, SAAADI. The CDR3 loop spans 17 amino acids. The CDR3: CASSESIEFNSHNEQFF. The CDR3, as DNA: TGCGCCAGCAGTGAGTCGATAGAGTTCAACTCCCACAATGAGCAGTTCTTC.

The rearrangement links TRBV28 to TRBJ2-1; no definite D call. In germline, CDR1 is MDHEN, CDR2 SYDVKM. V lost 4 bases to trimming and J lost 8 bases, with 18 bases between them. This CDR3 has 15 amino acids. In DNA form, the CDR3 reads TGTGCCAGCAGTTCGATCCGACTGGTTGTCGATGAGCAGTTCTTC. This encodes CASSSIRLVVDEQFF.